These 10 T cell receptor beta chains were all obtained from the same sample, sequenced in a study of blood T cell repertoires in COVID-19. Repertoires were generated with immunoSEQ multiplex PCR, while TCRdb's copy carries only in-frame clones and drops some. The table has 200,000 to 250,000 clones, 80% to 90% seen once; the top ten hold around 3.7%. The sample was PBMCs or T cells enriched from blood (not recorded which). The receptors come from a young woman who had been exposed to COVID-19.

V usage is TRBV19 and J usage is TRBJ1-4; a weak D match, TRBD1 (6 bases). The CDR3 contains 13 residues. Trimming took off 7 bases at V and 2 bases at J, with 8 bases between the two ends. Germline CDR1 LNHDA, CDR2 SQIVND (reference sequence). In DNA form, the CDR3 reads TGTGCCAGTACAGGGGCGACTAATGAAAAACTGTTTTTT. Amino acid sequence: CASTGATNEKLFF.

The V call is TRBV5-6, the J call TRBJ2-7, with 10 positions matching TRBD2. The CDR3 runs 14 residues. The germline CDR1 and CDR2 sequences are SGHDT and YYEEEE. Unmatched junction bases numbered 2, after V lost 1 base and J lost 4 bases. DNA for the CDR3: TGTGCCAGCAGCTTGCTAGCGGGGGATTACGAGCAGTACTTC. It yields the protein CASSLLAGDYEQYF.

The chain recombines TRBV24-1 with TRBJ2-2, with TRBD2 identical over 13 bases. Looked up from germline, CDR1 is KGHDR and CDR2 is SFDVKD. The V and J ends lost 4 bases and 7 bases, in that order; junction bases with no gene match: 5. The CDR3 runs 16 residues. In DNA, the CDR3 is TGTGCCACCAGTGACCGGACTAGCGGGAGTATCGGGGAGCTGTTTTTT. Translating gives CATSDRTSGSIGELFF.

The V gene is TRBV13, the J gene TRBJ2-2; TRBD2 agrees at 8 bases. Germline trimming cut 1 base from V and 3 bases from J; bases unmatched to any gene: 7. Germline V gene lookup returns CDR1 PRHDT and CDR2 FYEKMQ (reference sequence). This CDR3 comprises 17 residues. Here the CDR3 reads CASSLESSGHHTGELFF. As DNA, the CDR3 is TGTGCCAGCAGCTTAGAGTCTAGCGGGCATCACACCGGGGAGCTGTTTTTT.

The V call is TRBV29-1, the J call TRBJ1-2, with 7 bases fitting TRBD1. V lost 6 bases and J lost 0; bases outside the gene matches: 4. Germline-derived CDR1 and CDR2 are SQVTM and ANQGSEA. CDR3 size: 13 residues. The CDR3: CSVTDRANYGYTF. The DNA for the CDR3 is TGCAGCGTGACCGACAGGGCTAACTATGGCTACACCTTC.

This clone was seen repeatedly, ten times or more. This sequence joins TRBV15 and TRBJ2-7, with D unresolved. The germline gives CDR1 LNHNV, CDR2 YYDKDF (reference sequence). The V end lost 0 bases, the J end lost 4 bases, and 7 bases lay between the germline ends. CDR3 length: 13 amino acids. CDR3 amino acids: CATSRDEFYEQYF. The CDR3, as DNA: TGTGCCACCAGCAGAGATGAGTTTTACGAGCAGTACTTC.

The genes are TRBV6-5 and TRBJ2-5; 9 nucleotides match TRBD1. CDR1 is MNHEY, CDR2 SVGAGI, per germline. This CDR3 contains 16 residues. Trimming took 0 bases from V and 5 from J; bases not matched to a gene: 7. The CDR3 protein is CASSYSTGGVSETQYF. The CDR3 bases are TGTGCCAGCAGTTACTCGACAGGGGGAGTCTCGGAGACCCAGTACTTC.

The chain joins TRBV7-2 to TRBJ2-1, with 9 bases fitting TRBD2. There are 16 residues in the CDR3. After removal of 6 bases from V and 3 bases from J, the junction contained 9 bases not matched to a gene. Germline V lookup: CDR1 SGHTA, CDR2 FQGNSA. CDR3 sequence reads: CASSFDSGRGYNEQFF. DNA for the CDR3: TGTGCCAGCAGTTTCGATAGCGGGAGAGGCTACAATGAGCAGTTCTTC.

The rearrangement joins TRBV5-1 to TRBJ1-3; unclear D gene. The CDR3 totals 14 residues. The V gene's germline CDR1 is SGHRS and CDR2 YFSETQ. The V end lost 2 bases, the J end lost 6 bases, and 12 bases lay between the germline ends. CDR3 sequence: CASSLRGVENTIYF. In DNA form, the CDR3 reads TGCGCCAGCAGCTTACGCGGAGTCGAAAACACCATATATTTT.

Details on this clone: The junction departs from the called germline gene at one end, perhaps through a read error. The chain is built from TRBV10-3 and TRBJ2-1, with 7 nucleotides matching TRBD2. The CDR3 extends over 11 amino acids. CDR1 is ENHRY and CDR2 is SYGVKD in the germline V gene. The CDR3 DNA follows: TGTGCCATCAGTGAAAGCGGGGAGTTACTCTTC. Residues: CAISESGELLF.